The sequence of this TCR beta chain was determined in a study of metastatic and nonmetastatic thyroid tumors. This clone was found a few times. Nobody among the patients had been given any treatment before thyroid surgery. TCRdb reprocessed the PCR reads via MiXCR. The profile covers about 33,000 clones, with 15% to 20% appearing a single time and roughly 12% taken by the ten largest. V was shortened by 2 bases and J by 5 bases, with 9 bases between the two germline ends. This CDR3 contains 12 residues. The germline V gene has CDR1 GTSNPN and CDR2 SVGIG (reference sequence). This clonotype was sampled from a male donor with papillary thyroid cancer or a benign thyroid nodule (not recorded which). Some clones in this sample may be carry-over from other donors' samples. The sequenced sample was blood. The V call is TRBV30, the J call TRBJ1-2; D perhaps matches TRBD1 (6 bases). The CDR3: CAWSSQGYGYTF. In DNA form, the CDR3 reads TGTGCCTGGAGTTCACAGGGTTATGGCTACACCTTC.